These 29 T cell receptor beta chains were all obtained from the same sample, sequenced in a study of cytomegalovirus exposure and HLA in healthy donors (dated by TCRdb to 2017 to 2019). The library relied on the immunoSEQ multiplex PCR assay. For the multiplex PCR, a mixture combining 60 forward primers for TCR Vbeta segments and 13 reverse primers for TCR Jbeta segments was used. TCRdb carries this immuneACCESS record with in-frame sequences only. Its versions omit some clonotypes, under half of them owing to an unresolved V gene in the studies checked, with the rest unexplained. The sample table holds 180,000 or so clones, of which 75% to 85% were seen once. 6.5% of the sample is in the top ten clones. The sequenced material came from PBMCs. These receptors all stem from a woman aged 45 to 65 in good health and CMV-seropositive.

This chain links TRBV19 with TRBJ2-3; TRBD2 matches at 11 bases. Trimming cost V 5 bases and J 4 bases; bases outside gene matches: 11. Germline V gene sequence: CDR1 LNHDA, CDR2 SQIVND (reference sequence). The length of the CDR3 is 17 residues. CDR3 coding DNA: TGTGCCAGTAGTCGAAACTTAGCGGGGGGGCCCCCAGATACGCAGTATTTT. Protein sequence: CASSRNLAGGPPDTQYF.

The J gene is TRBJ2-7, the V gene TRBV9, with D perhaps matching TRBD1 (5 bases). The CDR3 has 14 residues. Germline CDR1 is SGDLS and CDR2 is YYNGEE. Trimming pared 0 bases from V and 2 bases from J, leaving 9 bases between. CDR3 protein: CASSVGQSTYEQYF. CDR3 coding DNA: TGTGCCAGCAGCGTAGGACAGTCTACCTACGAGCAGTACTTC.

The chain is built from TRBV19 and TRBJ1-2; the match to TRBD1 covers 7 bases. CDR3 size: 14 residues. The junction had 6 bases not matched to a gene; V was cut back by 2 bases and J by 6 bases. CDR1 and CDR2 (germline): LNHDA, SQIVND (reference sequence). CDR3 sequence (DNA): TGTGCCAGTAGTATAAGGGGGCTAGGGAATGGCTACACCTTC. It yields the protein CASSIRGLGNGYTF.

A few counts support this clone. The CDR3 here is CASSLQVHQTQYF. The CDR3 DNA reads as TGTGCCAGCAGCTTGCAGGTCCATCAGACCCAGTACTTC. The V and J genes are TRBV5-8 and TRBJ2-5; D unresolved. V shed 1 base and J shed 6 bases, with 10 bases lying between them. There are 13 residues in the CDR3. Per the germline V gene, CDR1 is SGHTS and CDR2 is YDEGEE.

The chain links TRBV18 to TRBJ2-3; no firm D call. V was cut by 3 bases and J by 1 base, with 2 bases left in between. CDR1 is KGHSH and CDR2 is LQKENI in the germline V gene. There are 12 residues in the CDR3. CDR3 protein: CASSPGTDTQYF. CDR3 DNA: TGTGCCAGCTCACCCGGCACAGATACGCAGTATTTT.

The chain combines TRBV6-5 with TRBJ2-5; D ambiguous. The V gene's germline CDR1 is MNHEY and CDR2 SVGAGI. The CDR3 runs 15 residues. V shed 0 bases and J shed 5 bases, with 13 bases lying between them. The CDR3 loop reads CASSYSSGMSETQYF. CDR3 sequence (DNA): TGTGCCAGCAGTTACTCGTCAGGCATGTCGGAGACCCAGTACTTC.

The table lists this clone with a count of one. The chain employs TRBV6-6 and TRBJ2-6; D not certain. CDR1 is MNHNY, CDR2 SVGAGI, per germline (reference sequence). The CDR3 is 15 residues long. V lost 7 bases and J lost 0, with 10 bases in between. DNA of the CDR3: TGTGCCAGCACCCCCTCGGTCTCTGGGGCCAACGTCCTGACTTTC. This sequence encodes CASTPSVSGANVLTF.

The gene calls are TRBV4-2 and TRBJ2-7; TRBD2 matches 14 bases. The V gene end was trimmed by 5 bases and the J gene end by 3 bases; junction bases not matched to a gene: 18. CDR1 is LGHNA and CDR2 is YNFKEQ in the germline V gene. The CDR3 contains 20 residues. The DNA for the CDR3 is TGTGCCAGCAGCGCAACGCTAGCCTCCGGACTAGCGGGAGGCGACTACGAGCAGTACTTC. It specifies CASSATLASGLAGGDYEQYF.

The chain uses TRBV19 and TRBJ2-7; 7 positions match TRBD1. Trimming removed 0 bases from V and 1 base from J; junction bases left unmatched: 6. The CDR3 runs 16 residues. Per the germline V gene, CDR1 is LNHDA and CDR2 is SQIVND (reference sequence). CDR3: CASSIEGRGNSYEQYF. CDR3 bases: TGTGCCAGTAGTATAGAGGGCAGGGGGAATTCCTACGAGCAGTACTTC.

This clone showed up just a few times. The sample carries other DNA sequences with the same CDR3. This sequence joins TRBV5-6 and TRBJ1-1, with 8 bases matching TRBD1. This CDR3 has 13 amino acids. CDR1 and CDR2 (germline): SGHDT, YYEEEE. Germline trimming cut 2 bases from V and 4 bases from J; bases unmatched to any gene: 1. The CDR3: CASSLTGGTEAFF. In DNA, the CDR3 is TGTGCCAGCAGCTTAACAGGGGGCACTGAAGCTTTCTTT. Full variable domain (missing parts from reference TRBV5-6 and TRBJ1-1): DAGVTQSPTHLIKTRGQQVTLRCSPKSGHDTVSWYQQALGQGPQFIFQYYEEEERQRGNFPDRFSGHQFPNYSSELNVNALLLGDSALYLCASSLTGGTEAFFGQGTRLTVV.

The V gene is TRBV4-2, the J gene TRBJ2-3; 8 nucleotides agree with TRBD2. CDR3 length equals 16 residues. Germline V gives CDR1 LGHNA, CDR2 YNFKEQ. The junction had 8 bases not matched to a gene; V was cut back by 4 bases and J by 2 bases. The DNA of the CDR3 is TGTGCCAGCAGCCCAGTAGCGGGGACGCCCACAGATACGCAGTATTTT. It yields the protein CASSPVAGTPTDTQYF.

The genes are TRBV7-3 and TRBJ1-2, with a weak D call TRBD1 (5 bases). The CDR3 loop spans 13 amino acids. The germline V gene encodes CDR1 SGHTA and CDR2 FQGTGA. Between the trimmed V and J ends, which lost 5 bases and 10 bases, there was a span of 17 bases. The CDR3 DNA sequence: TGTGCCAGCAGCCCCCCTGGGGGGATGAACTACACCTTC. It codes for CASSPPGGMNYTF.

The chain joins TRBV19 to TRBJ2-1; 12 positions agree with TRBD2. The junction had 11 bases not matched to a gene; V was cut back by 0 bases and J by 8 bases. The CDR3 totals 18 residues. The germline V gene has CDR1 LNHDA and CDR2 SQIVND (reference sequence). The CDR3 nucleotides are TGTGCCAGTAGTATAGATGGTCAGACTAGCGGGAGTAATGATGAGCAGTTCTTC. It codes for CASSIDGQTSGSNDEQFF. The full variable domain, with the rest looked up from reference TRBV19 and TRBJ2-1, is DGGITQSPKYLFRKEGQNVTLSCEQNLNHDAMYWYRQDPGQGLRLIYYSQIVNDFQKGDIAEGYSVSREKKESFPLTVTSAQKNPTAFYLCASSIDGQTSGSNDEQFFGPGTRLTVL.

The rearrangement joins TRBV5-5 to TRBJ2-7; D not resolved. Trimming removed 4 bases at V and 2 bases at J, with 16 bases between. The CDR3 length is 15 residues. CDR1 and CDR2 from the germline V gene are SGHKS and YYEKEE (reference sequence). The CDR3 bases are TGTGCCAGCAGCCCCTTCCAGGATGAGACCTACGAGCAGTACTTC. It yields the protein CASSPFQDETYEQYF. Looking up the rest from reference TRBV5-5 and TRBJ2-7 gives the full variable domain: DAGVTQSPTHLIKTRGQQVTLRCSPISGHKSVSWYQQVLGQGPQFIFQYYEKEERGRGNFPDRFSARQFPNYSSELNVNALLLGDSALYLCASSPFQDETYEQYFGPGTRLTVT.

The chain employs TRBV28 and TRBJ2-4; maybe TRBD1 (7 bases). The CDR3 consists of 17 residues. V lost 8 bases and J lost 0, with 20 bases in between. Germline CDR1 reads MDHEN; CDR2 reads SYDVKM. CDR3 sequence: CASGDYRGGLAKNIQYF. The CDR3 DNA follows: TGTGCCAGCGGCGATTACAGGGGAGGACTAGCCAAAAACATTCAGTACTTC.

This clone was picked up a small number of times. The chain joins TRBV5-4 to TRBJ1-5, with D possibly being TRBD1 (6 bases). The V end lost 4 bases, the J end lost 0 bases, and 17 bases lay between the germline ends. CDR1 and CDR2 (germline): SGHNT, YYREEE (reference sequence). This CDR3 has 17 residues. DNA for the CDR3: TGTGCCAGCAGCCACCGGGACAATCGGTTTAGCAATCAGCCCCAGCATTTT. This encodes CASSHRDNRFSNQPQHF.

V and J are TRBV7-6 and TRBJ2-1, with 11 bases aligning to TRBD2. Per the germline V gene, CDR1 is SGHVS and CDR2 is FNYEAQ. This CDR3 spans 17 amino acids. Unmatched junction bases numbered 10, after V lost 1 base and J lost 8 bases. The chain's CDR3 is CASSLELAGALRDEQFF. Written as DNA, the CDR3 is TGTGCCAGCAGCTTAGAACTAGCGGGAGCCCTTAGGGATGAGCAGTTCTTC.

V and J are TRBV5-1 and TRBJ2-7; 8 nucleotides line up with TRBD2. Germline trimming cut 0 bases from V and 0 bases from J; bases unmatched to any gene: 5. CDR1 is SGHRS and CDR2 is YFSETQ in the germline V gene. The CDR3 is 16 residues long. CDR3 amino acids: CASSLGGGGPSYEQYF. CDR3 coding DNA: TGCGCCAGCAGCTTGGGCGGCGGGGGGCCCTCCTACGAGCAGTACTTC.

The chain joins TRBV28 to TRBJ1-2, with TRBD1 matching 9 bases. The CDR3 loop spans 13 amino acids. V trimming: 6 bases; J trimming: 7 bases; junction bases outside the gene matches: 6. Germline V gene sequence: CDR1 MDHEN, CDR2 SYDVKM. The CDR3 DNA follows: TGTGCCAGCAGCCGGGGACAGGGAGGTGGCTACACCTTC. Protein product: CASSRGQGGGYTF.

The table lists this clone with a few counts. The rearrangement joins TRBV6-4 to TRBJ2-1; the match to TRBD2 covers 11 bases. The CDR3 sequence is 16 residues long. Trimming at V came to 2 bases and at J to 4 bases, leaving 4 bases not matched to a gene. Germline V gene sequence: CDR1 MRHNA, CDR2 SNTAGT. CDR3: CASSDTSGSGYNEQFF. The DNA of the CDR3 is TGTGCCAGCAGTGACACTAGCGGGAGTGGGTACAATGAGCAGTTCTTC.

This chain uses TRBV5-1 with TRBJ1-5; no reliable D call. Germline V gene data show CDR1 as SGHRS and CDR2 as YFSETQ. The V gene lost 2 bases and the J gene lost 4 bases, with 13 bases spanning the gap. CDR3 size: 15 residues. This CDR3 is CASSFSAVSNQPQHF. The CDR3 DNA is TGCGCCAGCAGCTTCTCGGCGGTTTCGAATCAGCCCCAGCATTTT.

CDR3 sequence: CASSSPTVMNYGYTF. CDR3 bases: TGTGCCAGCAGCTCGCCGACAGTGATGAACTATGGCTACACCTTC. The chain recombines TRBV7-9 with TRBJ1-2; the D gene is possibly TRBD1 (5 bases). Germline lookup yields CDR1 SEHNR and CDR2 FQNEAQ (reference sequence). The CDR3 is 15 amino acids. V lost 4 bases to trimming and J lost 2 bases, with 14 bases between them.

V and J are TRBV5-4 and TRBJ2-5; D call uncertain. V lost 1 base and J lost 1, with 8 bases in between. Germline V gene lookup returns CDR1 SGHNT and CDR2 YYREEE (reference sequence). CDR3 length: 14 residues. In DNA, the CDR3 is TGTGCCAGCAGCTTGACAACAGTCCAAGAGACCCAGTACTTC. Amino acids: CASSLTTVQETQYF.

The rearrangement uses TRBV5-1 and TRBJ2-2, with 14 bases matching TRBD2. There are 16 residues in the CDR3. The V gene end was trimmed by 3 bases and the J gene end by 6 bases; junction bases not matched to a gene: 4. Germline assignment: CDR1 SGHRS and CDR2 YFSETQ. The CDR3 DNA follows: TGCGCCAGCAGCTCAGGACTAGCGGGAGGTGCCGGGGAGCTGTTTTTT. It is translated as CASSSGLAGGAGELFF.

There are a few counts of this clone. The chain carries TRBV6-6 and TRBJ1-5; D remains ambiguous. CDR3 length equals 13 residues. Germline V gene sequence: CDR1 MNHNY, CDR2 SVGAGI (reference sequence). V was cut by 6 bases and J by 5 bases, with 11 bases left in between. CDR3 amino acids: CASSSQEDQPQHF. The CDR3 DNA sequence: TGTGCCAGCAGCAGCCAGGAGGATCAGCCCCAGCATTTT.

This chain joins TRBV9 and TRBJ2-3, with 10 bases that match TRBD2. The CDR3 loop spans 23 amino acids. The ends lost 9 bases at V and 4 bases at J; junction bases unmatched: 35. Germline V gives CDR1 SGDLS, CDR2 YYNGEE. This CDR3 reads CATILHGTSAKAAIQQGADTQYF. The CDR3 bases are TGTGCCACCATTCTCCACGGGACTAGCGCAAAGGCTGCAATCCAGCAAGGCGCAGATACGCAGTATTTT.

This clone was detected only once. An end of the junction differs from the germline gene, which may be a read error. The CDR3 DNA follows: TGTGCCAGCAGCCAGCGGCAAAACAGTCAGTACTTC. Protein sequence: CASSQRQNSQYF. The genes are TRBV7-2 and TRBJ2-4, with a weak D call TRBD2 (5 bases). Germline V CDR1 and CDR2: SGHTA, FQGNSA. This CDR3 contains 12 residues.

This chain connects TRBV19 to TRBJ2-3; TRBD2 aligns across 7 bases. Trimming at V came to 6 bases and at J to 5 bases, leaving 5 bases not matched to a gene. CDR3 length equals 13 residues. Germline V gene sequence: CDR1 LNHDA, CDR2 SQIVND (reference sequence). This chain's CDR3 is CASRSGGGDTQYF. Here the CDR3 DNA reads TGTGCCAGTAGGTCGGGAGGCGGAGATACGCAGTATTTT.

The rearrangement uses TRBV28 and TRBJ2-1; 8 nucleotides match TRBD1. CDR1 and CDR2 (germline): MDHEN, SYDVKM. The ends lost 8 bases at V and 4 bases at J; junction bases unmatched: 4. The CDR3 extends over 13 amino acids. In nucleotides, the CDR3 is TGTGCCAGCCAGGGGGCTTGGTACAATGAGCAGTTCTTC. It encodes CASQGAWYNEQFF.